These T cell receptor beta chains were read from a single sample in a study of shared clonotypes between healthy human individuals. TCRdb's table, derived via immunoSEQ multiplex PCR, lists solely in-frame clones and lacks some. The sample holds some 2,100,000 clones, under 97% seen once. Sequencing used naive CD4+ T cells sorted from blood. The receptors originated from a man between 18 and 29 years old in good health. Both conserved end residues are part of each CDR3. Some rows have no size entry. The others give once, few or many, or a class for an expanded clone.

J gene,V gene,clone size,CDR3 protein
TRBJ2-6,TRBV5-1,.,CASIGQPIGSGANVLTF
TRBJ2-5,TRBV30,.,CASRGRETQYF
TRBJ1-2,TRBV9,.,CASSAQAGIYGYTF
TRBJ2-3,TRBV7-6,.,CASSRREGADTQYF
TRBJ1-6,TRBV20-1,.,CSARGIGPLHF
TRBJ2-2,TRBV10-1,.,CASSAGTGNTGELFF
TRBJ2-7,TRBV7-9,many,CASSLGEGNSYEQYF
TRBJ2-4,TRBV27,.,CASSLSGYAGQGSFAKNIQYF
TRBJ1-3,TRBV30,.,CAWGRGNTIYF
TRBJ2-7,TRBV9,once,CASSVYGGDYEQYF
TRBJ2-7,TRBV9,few,CASSKTSGDEQYF
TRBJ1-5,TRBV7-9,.,CASSPSGGTGVHNQPQHF